This T cell receptor (beta chain) came from a study of T-cell reconstitution after alpha-beta-depleted transplantation in children. Unique molecular identifiers were used in preparing the TCRbeta library. TCRdb reprocessed the PCR reads with MiXCR, giving one entry per CDR3 protein. Of 330,000 or so distinct CDR3 sequences listed, around 7.1% were seen once; the top ten hold over 7.5%. Findings and caveats of the study: Several hundred expanded graft clones reportedly supplied alpha-beta T cells about two months after transplant. Fresh T-cell production supplied most of the T-cell counts and diversity seen one year after transplant.

Between the trimmed V and J ends, which lost 5 bases and 1 base, there was a span of 11 bases. CDR3 size: 14 residues. Germline lookup yields CDR1 SEHNR and CDR2 FQNEAQ (reference sequence). This clonotype was detected ten times or more. No antigen is known for it. The chain links TRBV7-9 to TRBJ1-1; possibly TRBD1 for D (6 bases). The sample consisted of peripheral blood, taken 360 days after TCRalphabeta/CD19-depleted stem cell transplant. The origin of this receptor is a female patient aged 2-9 years who had a stem cell transplant for Fanconi anemia, so the T cells may come from the graft donor. The CDR3: CASSLGHSNTEAFF. The CDR3 DNA reads as TGTGCCAGCAGCCTGGGACATTCGAACACTGAAGCTTTCTTT.